In this sample, the clone carrying this TCR beta chain turned up once. The V and J ends lost 5 bases and 4 bases respectively, with 9 bases between them. This CDR3 comprises 13 residues. CDR1 is MNHEY, CDR2 SVGAGI, per germline. The data belong to a study of blood T cell repertoires in COVID-19. About the study: The United States, Italy and Spain were the sources of the acute and convalescent COVID-19 samples. PBMCs, B-cell-depleted T cells, or T cells were the source of the cDNA or gDNA that made up the material.

Seattle's cohort entered during active infection and was followed longitudinally. Profiled with immunoSEQ multiplex PCR; TCRdb holds only in-frame clones, not every one. The top ten clones hold 3.9% of a sample with almost 350,000 clones, about 92% of them seen once. This receptor was obtained from an older woman with COVID-19, enrolled during active disease. The chain combines TRBV6-5 with TRBJ2-1; a possible D gene is TRBD1 (5 bases). The sequenced sample was peripheral blood. The CDR3 DNA is TGTGCCAGCAGTATGACAGTTTACAATGAGCAGTTCTTC. It encodes CASSMTVYNEQFF.